In its sample, the clone carrying this TCR beta chain was seen many times. Time point in this sample: newly diagnosed GD, antithyroid drugs for less than 3 months. Isolated PBMC RNA provided the starting material for the TCR library. The data belong to a study of regulatory T cells in long-lasting Graves disease. V was cut by 2 bases and J by 4 bases, with 16 bases left in between. The CDR3 loop spans 16 amino acids. CDR1 is SGHTA and CDR2 is FQGNSA in the germline V gene. CDR3-region Arm-PCR and iRepertoire HTBI primers produced the TCR beta libraries. TCRdb ran MiXCR on the multiplex PCR reads and lists one entry per CDR3 protein. This sample has 400,000 to 500,000 distinct CDR3 sequences; about 16% occur once, and the top ten carry 20% to 25%. These same records also appear under a second study, on T cells in Graves' hyperthyroidism and ophthalmopathy.

The V gene is TRBV7-2, the J gene TRBJ2-3; D gene uncertain. The receptor was derived from a young woman with Graves disease. The input for sequencing was peripheral blood mononuclear cells (PBMCs), taken at new diagnosis, from a patient treated with antithyroid drugs. CDR3 region: CASSLYQGRPSDTQYF. Here the CDR3 DNA reads TGTGCCAGCAGCTTATACCAAGGAAGACCCTCAGATACGCAGTATTTT.